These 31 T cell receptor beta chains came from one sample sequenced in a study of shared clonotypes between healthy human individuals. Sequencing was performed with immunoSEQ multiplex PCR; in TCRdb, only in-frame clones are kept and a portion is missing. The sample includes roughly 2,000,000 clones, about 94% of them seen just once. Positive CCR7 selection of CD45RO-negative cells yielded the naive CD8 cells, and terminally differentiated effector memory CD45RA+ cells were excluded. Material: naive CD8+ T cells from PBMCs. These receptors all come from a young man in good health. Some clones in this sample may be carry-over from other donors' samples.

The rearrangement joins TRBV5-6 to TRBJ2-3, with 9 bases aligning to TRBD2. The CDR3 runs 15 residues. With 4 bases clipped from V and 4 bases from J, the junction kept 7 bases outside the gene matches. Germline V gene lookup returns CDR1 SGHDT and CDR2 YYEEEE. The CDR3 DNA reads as TGTGCCAGCAGCCCCGGGACTAGCCAGGCAGATACGCAGTATTTT. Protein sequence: CASSPGTSQADTQYF. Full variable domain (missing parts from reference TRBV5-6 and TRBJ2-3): DAGVTQSPTHLIKTRGQQVTLRCSPKSGHDTVSWYQQALGQGPQFIFQYYEEEERQRGNFPDRFSGHQFPNYSSELNVNALLLGDSALYLCASSPGTSQADTQYFGPGTRLTVL.

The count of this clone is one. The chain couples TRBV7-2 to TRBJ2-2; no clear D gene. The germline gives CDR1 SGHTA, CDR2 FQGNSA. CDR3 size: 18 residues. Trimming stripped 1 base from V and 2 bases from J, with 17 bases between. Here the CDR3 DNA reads TGTGCCAGCAGCTTAGGCGTCAGAGTATTAAGTAACACCGGGGAGCTGTTTTTT. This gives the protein CASSLGVRVLSNTGELFF.

The CDR3 nucleotides read TGTGCCAGCTCCCCTGCGGGAGTTTACGCAGATACGCAGTATTTT. This sequence encodes CASSPAGVYADTQYF. V and J are TRBV2 and TRBJ2-3; 7 bases fit TRBD2. With V trimmed by 8 bases and J by 4 bases, 12 bases remained unmatched. The CDR3 runs to 15 residues. Germline CDR1 and CDR2: SNHLY and FYNNEI.

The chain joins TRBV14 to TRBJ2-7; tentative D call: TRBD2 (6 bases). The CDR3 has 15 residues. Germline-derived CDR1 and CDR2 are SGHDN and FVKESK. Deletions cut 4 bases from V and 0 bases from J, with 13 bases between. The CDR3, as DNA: TGTGCCAGCAGCCCCGGGACTCAATTCTCCTACGAGCAGTACTTC. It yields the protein CASSPGTQFSYEQYF.

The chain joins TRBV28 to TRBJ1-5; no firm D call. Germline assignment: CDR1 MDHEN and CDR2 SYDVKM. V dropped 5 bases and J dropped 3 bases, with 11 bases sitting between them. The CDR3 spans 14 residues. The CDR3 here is CASSPHRANQPQHF. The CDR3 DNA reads TGTGCCAGCAGTCCCCACCGCGCCAATCAGCCCCAGCATTTT.

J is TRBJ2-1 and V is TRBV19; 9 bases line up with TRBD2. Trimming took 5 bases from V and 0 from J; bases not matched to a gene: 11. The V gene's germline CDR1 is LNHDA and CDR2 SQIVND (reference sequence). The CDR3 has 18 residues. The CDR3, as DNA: TGTGCCAGTAGTGCCGGTCCCCTAGCGGGAAGCTCCTACAATGAGCAGTTCTTC. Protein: CASSAGPLAGSSYNEQFF.

The CDR3 sequence: CASRIGASTDTQYF. The CDR3 nucleotides read TGTGCCAGCAGGATCGGGGCGAGCACAGATACGCAGTATTTT. The chain joins TRBV6-5 to TRBJ2-3; D could derive from TRBD1 or TRBD2 (5 bases each). V dropped 6 bases and J dropped 0 bases, with 10 bases sitting between them. Germline V gives CDR1 MNHEY, CDR2 SVGAGI. The CDR3 consists of 14 residues.

Here the CDR3 reads CAISDFSLNTEAFF. The DNA of the CDR3 is TGTGCCATCAGTGATTTTAGCTTGAACACTGAAGCTTTCTTT. The gene calls are TRBV10-3 and TRBJ1-1; D gene ambiguous. V lost 3 bases to trimming and J lost 0 bases, with 8 bases between them. The CDR3 loop spans 14 amino acids. Per germline, CDR1 ENHRY and CDR2 SYGVKD.

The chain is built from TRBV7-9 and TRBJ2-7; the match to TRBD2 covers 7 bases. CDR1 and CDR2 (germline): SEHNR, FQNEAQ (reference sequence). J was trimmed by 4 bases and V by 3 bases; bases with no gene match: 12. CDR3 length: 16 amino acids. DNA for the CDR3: TGTGCCAGCAGCTTCCCTGGGGCGGGAGTAGGATACGAGCAGTACTTC. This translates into CASSFPGAGVGYEQYF.

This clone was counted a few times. CDR3 nucleotides: TGTGCCAGCACCAACGACAGATTCTATGGCTACACCTTC. It encodes CASTNDRFYGYTF. This rearrangement joins TRBV5-4 to TRBJ1-2; D is perhaps TRBD1 (5 bases). Germline V gene lookup returns CDR1 SGHNT and CDR2 YYREEE (reference sequence). The CDR3 is made up of 13 amino acids. Trimming took 6 bases from V and 4 from J, leaving 13 bases between them.

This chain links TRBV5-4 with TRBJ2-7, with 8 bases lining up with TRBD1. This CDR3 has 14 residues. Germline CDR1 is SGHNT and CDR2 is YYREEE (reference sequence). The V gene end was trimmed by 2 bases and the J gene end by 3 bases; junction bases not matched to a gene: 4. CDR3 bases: TGTGCCAGCAGCTTACAGGGGGATATCTACGAGCAGTACTTC. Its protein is CASSLQGDIYEQYF.

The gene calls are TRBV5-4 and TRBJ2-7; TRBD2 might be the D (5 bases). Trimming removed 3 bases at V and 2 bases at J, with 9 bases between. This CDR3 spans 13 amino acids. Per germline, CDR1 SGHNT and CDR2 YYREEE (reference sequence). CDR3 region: CASSYGVPYEQYF. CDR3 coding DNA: TGTGCCAGCAGCTACGGGGTTCCCTACGAGCAGTACTTC.

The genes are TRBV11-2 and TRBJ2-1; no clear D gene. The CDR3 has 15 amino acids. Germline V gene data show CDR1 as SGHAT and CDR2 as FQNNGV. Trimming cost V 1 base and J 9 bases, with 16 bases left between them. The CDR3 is CASSLVQVSEVEQFF. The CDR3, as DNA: TGTGCCAGCAGCTTAGTTCAAGTTTCGGAAGTTGAGCAGTTCTTC.

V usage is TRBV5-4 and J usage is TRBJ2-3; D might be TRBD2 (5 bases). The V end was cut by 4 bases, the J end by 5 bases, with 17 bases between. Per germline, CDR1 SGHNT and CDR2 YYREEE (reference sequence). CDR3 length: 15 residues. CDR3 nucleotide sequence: TGTGCCAGCAGCCCAAGTCGGGGTGTGGGAGATACGCAGTATTTT. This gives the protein CASSPSRGVGDTQYF.

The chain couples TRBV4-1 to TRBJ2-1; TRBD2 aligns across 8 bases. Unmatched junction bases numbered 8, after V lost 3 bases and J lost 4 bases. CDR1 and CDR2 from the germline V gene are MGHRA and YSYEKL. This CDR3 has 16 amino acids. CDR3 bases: TGCGCCAGCAGCCACCCCGGGACTAGTGGGTACAATGAGCAGTTCTTC. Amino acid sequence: CASSHPGTSGYNEQFF.

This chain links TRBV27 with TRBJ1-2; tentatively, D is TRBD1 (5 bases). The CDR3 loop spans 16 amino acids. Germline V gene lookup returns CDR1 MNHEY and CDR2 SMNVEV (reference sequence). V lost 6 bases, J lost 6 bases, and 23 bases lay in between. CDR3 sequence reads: CASRTGPGGRENGYTF. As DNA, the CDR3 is TGTGCCAGCAGGACTGGCCCCGGGGGGAGGGAGAATGGCTACACCTTC.

CDR3 sequence (DNA): TGTGCCACCAGCCCAAGGAGGGATCCTCAGCCCCAGCATTTT. Protein: CATSPRRDPQPQHF. The chain employs TRBV15 and TRBJ1-5, with no clear D. The germline V and J ends were trimmed by 5 bases and 6 bases, with 14 bases remaining between them. The CDR3 is 14 residues long. The germline V gene has CDR1 LNHNV and CDR2 YYDKDF (reference sequence).

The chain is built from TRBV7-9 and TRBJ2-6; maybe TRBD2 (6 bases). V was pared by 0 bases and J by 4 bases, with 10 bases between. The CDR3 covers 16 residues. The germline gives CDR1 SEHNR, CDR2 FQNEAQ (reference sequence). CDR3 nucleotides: TGTGCCAGCAGCTTAGCCCGGGAGAGAGGGGCCAACGTCCTGACTTTC. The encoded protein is CASSLARERGANVLTF. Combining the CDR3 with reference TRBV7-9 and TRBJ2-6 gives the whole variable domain DTGVSQNPRHKITKRGQNVTFRCDPISEHNRLYWYRQTLGQGPEFLTYFQNEAQLEKSRLLSDRFSAERPKGSFSTLEIQRTEQGDSAMYLCASSLARERGANVLTFGAGSRLTVL.

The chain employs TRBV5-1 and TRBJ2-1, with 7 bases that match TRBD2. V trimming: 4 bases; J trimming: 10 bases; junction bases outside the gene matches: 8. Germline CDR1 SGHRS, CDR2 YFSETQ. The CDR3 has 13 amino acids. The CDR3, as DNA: TGCGCCAGCAGCATAACAGCGGGAAGGGAGCAGTTCTTC. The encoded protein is CASSITAGREQFF.

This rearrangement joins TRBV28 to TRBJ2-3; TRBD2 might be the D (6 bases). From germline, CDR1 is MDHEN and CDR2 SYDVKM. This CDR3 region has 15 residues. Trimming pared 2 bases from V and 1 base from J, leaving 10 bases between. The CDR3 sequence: CASSLTRRGTDTQYF. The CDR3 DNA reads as TGTGCCAGCAGTTTAACCAGGAGGGGCACAGATACGCAGTATTTT.

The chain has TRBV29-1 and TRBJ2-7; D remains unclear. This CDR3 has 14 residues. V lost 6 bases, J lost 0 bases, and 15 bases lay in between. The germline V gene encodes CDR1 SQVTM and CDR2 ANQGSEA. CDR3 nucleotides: TGCAGCGTCGCTAACACCCTTTACTCCTACGAGCAGTACTTC. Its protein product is CSVANTLYSYEQYF.

CDR3 DNA: TGTGCCAGCAGTTTGATGGGGGGTAATCAGCCCCAGCATTTT. Translated, it gives CASSLMGGNQPQHF. V and J are TRBV27 and TRBJ1-5; D perhaps matches TRBD1 (5 bases). CDR1 MNHEY and CDR2 SMNVEV come from the germline V gene (reference sequence). The CDR3 spans 14 residues. Trimming removed 3 bases from V and 4 bases from J, with 10 bases in between.

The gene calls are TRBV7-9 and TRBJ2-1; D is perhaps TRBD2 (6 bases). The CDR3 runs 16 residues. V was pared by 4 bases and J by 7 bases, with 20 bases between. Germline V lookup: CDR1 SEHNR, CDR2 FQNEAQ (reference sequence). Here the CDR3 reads CASSSRHRDLSNEQFF. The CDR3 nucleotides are TGTGCCAGCAGCTCTCGACACCGGGACTTATCTAATGAGCAGTTCTTC.

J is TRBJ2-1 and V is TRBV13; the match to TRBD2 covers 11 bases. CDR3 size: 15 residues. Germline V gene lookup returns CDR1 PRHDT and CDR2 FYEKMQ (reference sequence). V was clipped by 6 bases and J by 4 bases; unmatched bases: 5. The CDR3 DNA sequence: TGTGCCAGCAGGACTAGCGGGATCAAATACAATGAGCAGTTCTTC. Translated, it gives CASRTSGIKYNEQFF.

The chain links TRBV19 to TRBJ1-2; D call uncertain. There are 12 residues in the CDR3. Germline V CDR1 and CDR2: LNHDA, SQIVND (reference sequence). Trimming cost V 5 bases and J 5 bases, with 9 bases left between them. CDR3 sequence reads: CASSLSAYGYTF. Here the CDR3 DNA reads TGTGCCAGTAGTCTATCTGCTTATGGCTACACCTTC.

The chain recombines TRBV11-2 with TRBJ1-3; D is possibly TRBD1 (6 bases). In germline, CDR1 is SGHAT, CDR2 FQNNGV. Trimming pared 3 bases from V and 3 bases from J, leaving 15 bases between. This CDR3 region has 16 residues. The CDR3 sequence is CASSFGRYRVGNTIYF. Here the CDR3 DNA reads TGTGCCAGCAGCTTTGGCCGATACAGGGTTGGAAACACCATATATTTT.

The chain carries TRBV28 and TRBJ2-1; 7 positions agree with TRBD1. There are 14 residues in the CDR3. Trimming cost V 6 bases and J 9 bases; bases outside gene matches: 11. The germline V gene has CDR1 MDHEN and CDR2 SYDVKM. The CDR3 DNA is TGTGCCAGCAGCCACCAACCAACAGGGGCTGAGCAGTTCTTC. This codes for CASSHQPTGAEQFF. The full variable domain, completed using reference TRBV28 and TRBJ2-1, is DVKVTQSSRYLVKRTGEKVFLECVQDMDHENMFWYRQDPGLGLRLIYFSYDVKMKEKGDIPEGYSVSREKKERFSLILESASTNQTSMYLCASSHQPTGAEQFFGPGTRLTVL.

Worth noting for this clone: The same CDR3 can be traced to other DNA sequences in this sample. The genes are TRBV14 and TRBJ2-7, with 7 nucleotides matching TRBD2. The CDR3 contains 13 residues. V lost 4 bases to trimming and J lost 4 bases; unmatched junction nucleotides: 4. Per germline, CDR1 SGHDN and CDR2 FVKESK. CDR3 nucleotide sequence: TGTGCCAGCAGCCCTGGGACTACGTACGAGCAGTACTTC. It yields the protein CASSPGTTYEQYF.

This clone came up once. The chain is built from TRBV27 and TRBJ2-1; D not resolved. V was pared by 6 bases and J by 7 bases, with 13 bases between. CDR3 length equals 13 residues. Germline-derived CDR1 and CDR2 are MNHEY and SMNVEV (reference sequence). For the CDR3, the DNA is TGTGCCAGCAGCGAAAGAAGTTGGAATGAGCAGTTCTTC. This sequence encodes CASSERSWNEQFF.

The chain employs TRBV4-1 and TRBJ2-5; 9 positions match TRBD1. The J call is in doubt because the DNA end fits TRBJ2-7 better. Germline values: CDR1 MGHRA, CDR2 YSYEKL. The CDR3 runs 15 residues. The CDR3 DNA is TGCGCCAGCAGCCAAGGATGGGACAGGGCCTACGAGCAGTACTTC. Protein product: CASSQGWDRAYEQYF.

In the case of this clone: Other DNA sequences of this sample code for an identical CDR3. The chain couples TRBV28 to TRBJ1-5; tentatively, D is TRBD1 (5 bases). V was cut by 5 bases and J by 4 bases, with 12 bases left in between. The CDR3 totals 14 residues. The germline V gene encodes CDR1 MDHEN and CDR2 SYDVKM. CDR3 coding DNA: TGTGCCAGCAGTCTCGGGACGGGGAATCAGCCCCAGCATTTT. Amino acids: CASSLGTGNQPQHF.